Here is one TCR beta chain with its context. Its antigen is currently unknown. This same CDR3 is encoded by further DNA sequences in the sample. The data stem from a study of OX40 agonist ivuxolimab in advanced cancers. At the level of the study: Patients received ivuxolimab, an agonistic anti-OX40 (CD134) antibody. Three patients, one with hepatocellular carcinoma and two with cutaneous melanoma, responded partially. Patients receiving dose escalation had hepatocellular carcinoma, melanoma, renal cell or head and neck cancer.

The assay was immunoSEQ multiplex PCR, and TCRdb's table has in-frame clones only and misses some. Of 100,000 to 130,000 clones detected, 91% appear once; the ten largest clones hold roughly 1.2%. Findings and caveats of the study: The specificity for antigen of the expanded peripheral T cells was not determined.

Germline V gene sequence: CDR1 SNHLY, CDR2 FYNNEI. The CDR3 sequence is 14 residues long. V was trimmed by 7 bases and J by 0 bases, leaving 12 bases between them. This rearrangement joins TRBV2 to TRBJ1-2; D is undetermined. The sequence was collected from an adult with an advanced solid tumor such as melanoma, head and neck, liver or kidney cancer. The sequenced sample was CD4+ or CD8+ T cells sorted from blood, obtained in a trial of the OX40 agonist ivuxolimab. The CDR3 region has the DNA TGTGCCAGCAAGCCATCCACAGCTAACTATGGCTACACCTTC. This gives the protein CASKPSTANYGYTF.